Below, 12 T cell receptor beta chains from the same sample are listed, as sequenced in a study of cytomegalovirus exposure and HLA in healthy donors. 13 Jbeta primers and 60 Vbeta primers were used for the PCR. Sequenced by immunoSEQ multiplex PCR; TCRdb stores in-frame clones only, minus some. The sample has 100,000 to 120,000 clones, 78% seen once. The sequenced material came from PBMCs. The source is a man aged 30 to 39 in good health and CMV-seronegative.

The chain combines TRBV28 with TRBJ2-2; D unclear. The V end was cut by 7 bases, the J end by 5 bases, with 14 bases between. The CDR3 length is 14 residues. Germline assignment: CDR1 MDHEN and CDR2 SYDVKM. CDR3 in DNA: TGTGCCAGCAACCCACGCCTACGGACCGGGGAGCTGTTTTTT. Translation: CASNPRLRTGELFF.

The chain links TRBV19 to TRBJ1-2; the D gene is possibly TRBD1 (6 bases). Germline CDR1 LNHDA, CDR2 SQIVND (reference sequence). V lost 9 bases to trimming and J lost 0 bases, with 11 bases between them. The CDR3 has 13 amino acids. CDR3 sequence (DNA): TGTGCCAGCGCACAGGGCCCTAACTATGGCTACACCTTC. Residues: CASAQGPNYGYTF.

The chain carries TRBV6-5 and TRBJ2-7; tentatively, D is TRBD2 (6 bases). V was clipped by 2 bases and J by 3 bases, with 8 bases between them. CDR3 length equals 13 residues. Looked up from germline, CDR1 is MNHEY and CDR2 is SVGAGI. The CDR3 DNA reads TGTGCCAGCAGTTACCAGGGACTCTACGAGCAGTACTTC. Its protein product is CASSYQGLYEQYF.

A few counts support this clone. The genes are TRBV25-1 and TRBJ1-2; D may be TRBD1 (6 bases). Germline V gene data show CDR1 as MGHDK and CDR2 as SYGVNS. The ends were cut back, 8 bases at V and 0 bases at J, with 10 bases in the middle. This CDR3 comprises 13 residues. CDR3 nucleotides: TGTGCCAGCTGGGACAAAGCTAACTATGGCTACACCTTC. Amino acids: CASWDKANYGYTF.

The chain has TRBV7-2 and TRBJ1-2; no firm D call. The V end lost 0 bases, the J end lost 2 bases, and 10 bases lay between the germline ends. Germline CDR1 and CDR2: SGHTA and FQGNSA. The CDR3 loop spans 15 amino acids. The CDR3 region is CASSLAPTENYGYTF. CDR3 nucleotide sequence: TGTGCCAGCAGCTTAGCGCCCACCGAGAACTATGGCTACACCTTC.

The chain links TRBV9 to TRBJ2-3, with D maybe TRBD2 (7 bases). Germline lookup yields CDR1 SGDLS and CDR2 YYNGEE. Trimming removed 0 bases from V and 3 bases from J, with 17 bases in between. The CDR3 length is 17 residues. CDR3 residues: CASSVEPGGFFTDTQYF. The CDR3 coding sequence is TGTGCCAGCAGCGTAGAGCCGGGGGGCTTTTTTACAGATACGCAGTATTTT.

CDR3 sequence reads: CASSTETSNYGYTF. The CDR3 nucleotides are TGTGCCAGTAGTACAGAGACATCTAACTATGGCTACACCTTC. The V and J genes are TRBV19 and TRBJ1-2; D gene ambiguous. V shed 4 bases and J shed 0 bases, with 9 bases lying between them. The germline V gene has CDR1 LNHDA and CDR2 SQIVND (reference sequence). The CDR3 loop spans 14 amino acids.

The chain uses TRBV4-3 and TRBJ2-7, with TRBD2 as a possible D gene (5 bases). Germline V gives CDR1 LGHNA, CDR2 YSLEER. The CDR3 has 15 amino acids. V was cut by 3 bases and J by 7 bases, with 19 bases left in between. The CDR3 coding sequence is TGCGCCAGCAGCCAGAGTGCGGGTTCAAGAAGAGAGCAGTACTTC. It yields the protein CASSQSAGSRREQYF.

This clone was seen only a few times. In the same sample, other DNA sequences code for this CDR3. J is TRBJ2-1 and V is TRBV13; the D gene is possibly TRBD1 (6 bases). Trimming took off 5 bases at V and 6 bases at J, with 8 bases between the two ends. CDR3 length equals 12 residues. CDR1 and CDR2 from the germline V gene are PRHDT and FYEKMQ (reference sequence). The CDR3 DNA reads TGTGCCAGCAGCCTACAGGGCAATGAGCAGTTCTTC. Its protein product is CASSLQGNEQFF.

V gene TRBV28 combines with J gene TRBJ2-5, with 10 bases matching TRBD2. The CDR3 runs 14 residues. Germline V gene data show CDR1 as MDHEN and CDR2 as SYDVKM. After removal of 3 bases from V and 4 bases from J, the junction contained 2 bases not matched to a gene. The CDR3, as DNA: TGTGCCAGCAGTTTTGTAGCGGGAGGAGAGACCCAGTACTTC. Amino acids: CASSFVAGGETQYF.

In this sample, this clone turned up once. As DNA, the CDR3 is TGTGCCAGCAGCTTGGGGGGGGCAGGCCGAAACGATGAAGCTTTCTTT. This encodes CASSLGGAGRNDEAFF. This chain uses TRBV7-9 with TRBJ1-1; possibly TRBD1 for D (6 bases). The CDR3 is 16 amino acids. The ends were cut back, 3 bases at V and 7 bases at J, with 21 bases in the middle. Germline V gene data show CDR1 as SEHNR and CDR2 as FQNEAQ (reference sequence).

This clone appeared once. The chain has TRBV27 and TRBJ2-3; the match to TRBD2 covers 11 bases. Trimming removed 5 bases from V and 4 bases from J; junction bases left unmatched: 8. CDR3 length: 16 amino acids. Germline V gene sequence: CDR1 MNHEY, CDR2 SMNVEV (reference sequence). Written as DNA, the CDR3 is TGTGCCAGCAGTCCCAATGATAGCGGGGGGGCAGATACGCAGTATTTT. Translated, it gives CASSPNDSGGADTQYF.